The clone carrying this T cell receptor (beta chain) has a single count. Its antigen is undetermined. The data stem from a study of shared clonotypes between healthy human individuals. Regarding the study as a whole: Across subsets, estimated richness was generally greater for naive than for memory populations.

Naive CD8 isolation took CD45RO-negative cells positively selected for CCR7 and excluded terminally differentiated effector memory CD45RA+ cells. The donor cohort consisted entirely of Caucasian adults residing in Nashville, Tennessee. Trimming cost V 6 bases and J 5 bases, with 11 bases left between them. CDR3 length equals 13 residues. Germline values: CDR1 MNHNS, CDR2 SASEGT. Several immunoSEQ 96-well plates shared each subset's DNA, each plate a replicate. Method: immunoSEQ multiplex PCR; TCRdb's copy keeps in-frame clones and lacks some. This sample yields roughly 2,000,000 clones, of which roughly 94% are seen a single time; 1.2% belongs to the top ten.

This sequence originates from a man aged 18 to 30 in good health. The chain has TRBV6-1 and TRBJ2-1; possibly TRBD1 or TRBD2 for D (5 bases each). The sample consisted of naive CD8+ T cells sorted from blood. The CDR3 DNA reads as TGTGCCAGCAGCGGGACGTCGGACAATGAGCAGTTCTTC. It specifies CASSGTSDNEQFF.